At least ten counts were recorded for the clone carrying this T cell receptor (beta chain). Its antigen is currently unknown. The data belong to a study of beta chain features in type 1 diabetes. Overall study context: Summed over all samples, the examined sorted cells came to about 110 million. Overall study results and limits: Reduced insertions and increased deletions marked VDJ junctions in type 1 diabetes patients.

Isolated RNA was reverse transcribed in full, so expressed TCRB transcripts were sequenced. The repertoire was sequenced with immunoSEQ multiplex PCR; TCRdb's copy has only in-frame clones and lacks some. This table has around 300,000 clones, 8% appearing once. Sequenced: central memory CD4+ T cells from blood. The TCR comes from a woman between 18 and 29 years old in good health.

CDR3 in amino acids: CASSSRTGELFF. CDR3 nucleotides: TGTGCCAGCAGCTCCAGAACCGGGGAGCTGTTTTTT. The chain couples TRBV11-3 to TRBJ2-2; D unresolved. V dropped 4 bases and J dropped 5 bases, with 5 bases sitting between them. The CDR3 has 12 residues. Germline CDR1 reads SGHNT; CDR2 reads YENEEA. The whole variable domain, remainder taken from reference TRBV11-3 and TRBJ2-2, is EAGVVQSPRYKIIEKKQPVAFWCNPISGHNTLYWYLQNLGQGPELLIRYENEEAVDDSQLPKDRFSAERLKGVDSTLKIQPAELGDSAVYLCASSSRTGELFFGEGSRLTVL.